This T cell receptor (beta chain) was sequenced during a study of blood T cell repertoires in COVID-19. Study overall: The study drew acute and convalescent COVID-19 samples from the United States, Italy and Spain.

Original data processing: Estimation of nucleated cell counts was performed using reference gene primer amplification. The assay was immunoSEQ multiplex PCR, and TCRdb's table has in-frame clones only and misses some. V and J calls and clone size are given by that table; D and trimming were obtained from the DNA. The data contain approximately 210,000 clones, 65% to 85% of them singletons. Germline lookup yields CDR1 SGHRS and CDR2 YFSETQ. The V end was cut by 4 bases, the J end by 8 bases, with 18 bases between. The CDR3 is made up of 15 amino acids. In assigning cohorts, the study relied on participant-reported clinical history. Recovery meant two consecutive negative NP/OP PCR tests, professional clearance, or resolved symptoms.

The sequence derives from a woman in her fifties or sixties who had recovered from COVID-19. Sequencing was done on a sample of PBMCs or T cells enriched from blood (not recorded which). V and J are TRBV5-1 and TRBJ1-4; the D gene is possibly TRBD1 (6 bases). The CDR3: CASSPRTGIEEKLFF. The CDR3 region has the DNA TGCGCCAGCAGCCCGCGTACAGGGATCGAGGAAAAACTGTTTTTT.